This TCR beta chain was sequenced during a study of cytomegalovirus exposure and HLA in healthy donors. Study observations and caveats: There were reportedly fewer N-insertions in an Asian-associated ancestry cluster than the roughly 670-donor mean, in a later analysis. The investigators catalogued 164 TCR beta chains as cytomegalovirus-associated.

Use of 60 Vbeta and 13 Jbeta primers characterized the PCR. TCRdb keeps only in-frame clones here, not all; method: immunoSEQ multiplex PCR. Among around 110,000 clones listed, 70% to 80% were seen once. The germline V gene has CDR1 MDHEN and CDR2 SYDVKM. The CDR3 is made up of 13 amino acids. Notes on this clone: The target antigen is unknown. Germline and junction disagree at one end, which may indicate a read error.

The specimen sequenced was PBMCs. This rearrangement joins TRBV28 to TRBJ2-3, with 10 bases aligning to TRBD2. The receptor was derived from a man aged 30 to 39 in good health and CMV-seropositive. The CDR3 protein is CASSGSSPDTQYF. The CDR3 bases are TGCGCATCTAGCGGGAGTTCTCCAGATACGCAGTATTTT.